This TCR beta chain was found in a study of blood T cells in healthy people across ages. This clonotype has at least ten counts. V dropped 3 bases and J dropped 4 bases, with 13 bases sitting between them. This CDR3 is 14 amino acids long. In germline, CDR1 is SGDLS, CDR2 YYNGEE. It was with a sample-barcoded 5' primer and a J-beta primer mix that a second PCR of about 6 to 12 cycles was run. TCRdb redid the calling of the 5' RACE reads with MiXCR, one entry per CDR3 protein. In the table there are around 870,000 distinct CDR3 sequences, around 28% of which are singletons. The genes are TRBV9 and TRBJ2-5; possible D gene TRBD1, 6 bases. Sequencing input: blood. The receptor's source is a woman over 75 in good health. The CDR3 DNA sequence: TGTGCCAGCAGCGAGACCGTCAGGGGAGAGACCCAGTACTTC. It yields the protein CASSETVRGETQYF.